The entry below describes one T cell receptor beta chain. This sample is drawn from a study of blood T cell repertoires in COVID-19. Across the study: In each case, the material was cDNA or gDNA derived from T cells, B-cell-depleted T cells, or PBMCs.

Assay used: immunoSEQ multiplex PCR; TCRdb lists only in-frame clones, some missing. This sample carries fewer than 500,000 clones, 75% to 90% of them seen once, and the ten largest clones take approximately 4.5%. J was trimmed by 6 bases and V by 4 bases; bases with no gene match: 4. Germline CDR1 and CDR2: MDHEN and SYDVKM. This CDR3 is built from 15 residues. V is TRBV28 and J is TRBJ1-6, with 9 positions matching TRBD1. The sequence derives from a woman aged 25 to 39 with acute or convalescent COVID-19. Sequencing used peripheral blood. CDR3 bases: TGTGCCAGCAGTTCCCCGGGACAGGGTAATTCACCCCTCCACTTT. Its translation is CASSSPGQGNSPLHF.